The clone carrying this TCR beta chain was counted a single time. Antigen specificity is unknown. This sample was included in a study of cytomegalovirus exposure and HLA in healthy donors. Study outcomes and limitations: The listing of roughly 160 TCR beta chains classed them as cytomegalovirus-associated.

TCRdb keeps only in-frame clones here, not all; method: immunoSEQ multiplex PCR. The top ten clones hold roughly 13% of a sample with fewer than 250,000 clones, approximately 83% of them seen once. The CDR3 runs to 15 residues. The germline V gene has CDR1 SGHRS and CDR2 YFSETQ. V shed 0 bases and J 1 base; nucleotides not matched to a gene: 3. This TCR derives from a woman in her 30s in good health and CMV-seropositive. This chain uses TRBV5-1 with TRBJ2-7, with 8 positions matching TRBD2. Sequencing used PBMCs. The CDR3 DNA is TGCGCCAGCAGCTTGGAAGTAGCGGGATCCTACGAGCAGTACTTC. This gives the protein CASSLEVAGSYEQYF. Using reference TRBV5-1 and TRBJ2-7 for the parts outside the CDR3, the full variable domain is KAGVTQTPRYLIKTRGQQVTLSCSPISGHRSVSWYQQTPGQGLQFLFEYFSETQRNKGNFPGRFSGRQFSNSRSEMNVSTLELGDSALYLCASSLEVAGSYEQYFGPGTRLTVT.